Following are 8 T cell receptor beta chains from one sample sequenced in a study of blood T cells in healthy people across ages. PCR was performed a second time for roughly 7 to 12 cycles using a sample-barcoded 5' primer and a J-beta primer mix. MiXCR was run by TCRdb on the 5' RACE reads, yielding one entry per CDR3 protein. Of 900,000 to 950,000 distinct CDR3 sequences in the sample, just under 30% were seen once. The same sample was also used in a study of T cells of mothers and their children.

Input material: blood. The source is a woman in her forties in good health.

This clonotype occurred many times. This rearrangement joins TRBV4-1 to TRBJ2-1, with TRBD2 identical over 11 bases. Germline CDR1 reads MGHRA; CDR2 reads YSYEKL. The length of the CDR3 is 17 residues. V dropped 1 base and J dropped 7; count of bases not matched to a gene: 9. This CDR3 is CASSQGGSGTSGNEQFF. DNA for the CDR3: TGCGCCAGCAGCCAAGGTGGATCCGGGACTAGCGGAAATGAGCAGTTCTTC.

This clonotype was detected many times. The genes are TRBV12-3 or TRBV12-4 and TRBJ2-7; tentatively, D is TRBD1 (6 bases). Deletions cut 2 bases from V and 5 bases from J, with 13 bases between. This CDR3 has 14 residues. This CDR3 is CASSLQGRNDEQYF. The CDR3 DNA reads TGTGCCAGCAGTTTACAGGGGCGTAATGACGAGCAGTACTTC.

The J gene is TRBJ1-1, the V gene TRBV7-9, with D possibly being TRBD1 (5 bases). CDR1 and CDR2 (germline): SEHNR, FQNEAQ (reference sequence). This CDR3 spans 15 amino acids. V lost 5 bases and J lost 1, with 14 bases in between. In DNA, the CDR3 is TGTGCCAGCAGCCCCGAACAGGCGACGAACACTGAAGCTTTCTTT. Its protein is CASSPEQATNTEAFF.

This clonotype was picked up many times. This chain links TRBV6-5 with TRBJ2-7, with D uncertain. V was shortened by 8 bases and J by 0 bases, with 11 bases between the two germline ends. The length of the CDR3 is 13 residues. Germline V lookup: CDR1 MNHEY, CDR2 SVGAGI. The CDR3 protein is CASSWSNSYEQYF. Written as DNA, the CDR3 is TGTGCCAGCTCCTGGTCCAACTCCTACGAGCAGTACTTC.

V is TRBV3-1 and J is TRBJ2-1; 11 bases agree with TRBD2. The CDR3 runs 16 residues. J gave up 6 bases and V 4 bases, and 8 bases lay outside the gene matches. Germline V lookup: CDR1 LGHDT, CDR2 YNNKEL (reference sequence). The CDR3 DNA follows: TGTGCCAGCAGCCCGTTTAGCGGGGGGGCCTCCAATGAGCAGTTCTTC. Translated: CASSPFSGGASNEQFF.

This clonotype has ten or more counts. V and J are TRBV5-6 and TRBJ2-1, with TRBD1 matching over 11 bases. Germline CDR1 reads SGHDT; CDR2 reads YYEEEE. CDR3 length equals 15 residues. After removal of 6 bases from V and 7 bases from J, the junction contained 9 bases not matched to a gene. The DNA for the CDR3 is TGTGCCAGCACCCCTGGACAGGGGGCGAGGAATGAGCAGTTCTTC. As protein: CASTPGQGARNEQFF.

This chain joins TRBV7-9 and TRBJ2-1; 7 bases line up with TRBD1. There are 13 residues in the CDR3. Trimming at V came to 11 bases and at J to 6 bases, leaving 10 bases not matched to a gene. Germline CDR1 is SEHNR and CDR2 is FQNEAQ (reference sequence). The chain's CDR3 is CAVEGTDTNEQFF. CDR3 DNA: TGTGCCGTAGAGGGGACAGACACCAATGAGCAGTTCTTC.

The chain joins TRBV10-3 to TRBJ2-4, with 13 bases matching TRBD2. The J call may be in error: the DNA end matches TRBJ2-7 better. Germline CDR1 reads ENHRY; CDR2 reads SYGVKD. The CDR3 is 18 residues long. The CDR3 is CAISELVTSGRNFYEQYF. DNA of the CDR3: TGTGCCATCAGTGAGTTAGTGACTAGCGGGAGGAACTTTTACGAGCAGTACTTC.